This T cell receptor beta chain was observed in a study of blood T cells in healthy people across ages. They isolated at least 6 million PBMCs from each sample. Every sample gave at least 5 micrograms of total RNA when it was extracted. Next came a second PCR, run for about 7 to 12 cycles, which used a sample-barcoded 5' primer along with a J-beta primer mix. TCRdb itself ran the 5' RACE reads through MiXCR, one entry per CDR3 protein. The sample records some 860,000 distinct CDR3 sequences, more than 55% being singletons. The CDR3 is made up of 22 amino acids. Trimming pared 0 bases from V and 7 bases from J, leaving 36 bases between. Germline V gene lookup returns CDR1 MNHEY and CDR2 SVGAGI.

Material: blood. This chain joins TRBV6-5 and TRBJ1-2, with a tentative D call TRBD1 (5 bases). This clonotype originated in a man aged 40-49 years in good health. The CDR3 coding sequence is TGTGCCAGCAGTTACTCCCCGGGGCGTAGTATGGCTACACAATTTCGGAGGCCTGGCTACACCTTC. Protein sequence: CASSYSPGRSMATQFRRPGYTF.